Below, one TCR beta chain is given with its context. One end of the junction is discordant with germline, which a read error may explain. This entry is derived from a study of T cells in Graves' hyperthyroidism and ophthalmopathy. The investigators amplified TCR beta CDR3 regions from RNA transcripts. The HTBI primer set drove a first-round RT-PCR of the TCR CDR3. TCRdb ran MiXCR on the multiplex PCR reads and lists one entry per CDR3 protein. The sample yields approximately 720,000 distinct CDR3 sequences, 18% seen once. CDR1 is MNHEY and CDR2 is SMNVEV in the germline V gene (reference sequence). This CDR3 comprises 14 residues.

The genes are TRBV27 and TRBJ1-1; 8 bases are shared with TRBD1. Sequencing used blood. The clonotype was recovered from a woman aged 50 to 60 with Graves' hyperthyroidism that later progressed to Graves' ophthalmopathy. The CDR3 nucleotides read TGTGCCTGCAGTGCAGGACAGGGTTCGGCTGAAGCTTTCTTT. It yields the protein CACSAGQGSAEAFF.